These 26 T cell receptor beta chains came from one sample sequenced in a study of cytomegalovirus exposure and HLA in healthy donors. PCR used 60 Vbeta primers and 13 Jbeta primers. Sequencing was performed with immunoSEQ multiplex PCR; in TCRdb, only in-frame clones are kept and a portion is missing. The table lists about 130,000 clones, 84% of them singletons. Source material: PBMCs. The receptors shown here come from a woman aged 18-35 years in good health and CMV-seropositive.

The rearrangement uses TRBV30 and TRBJ1-6; D may be TRBD1 (5 bases). The germline CDR1 and CDR2 sequences are GTSNPN and SVGIG (reference sequence). V gave up 0 bases and J gave up 1 base, with 16 bases separating them. The CDR3 runs to 18 residues. The CDR3 spells CAWSVPIGGSSYNSPLHF. The CDR3 nucleotides are TGTGCCTGGAGTGTACCGATTGGGGGGAGTTCCTATAATTCACCCCTCCACTTT.

To note about this clone: At one boundary the junction diverges from the germline segment, which might be a read error. The chain recombines TRBV7-9 with TRBJ2-2, with 11 bases lining up with TRBD2. This CDR3 has 17 residues. Germline V gene data show CDR1 as SEHNR and CDR2 as FQNEAQ (reference sequence). CDR3 DNA: TGTTCCAGCAGACCTATACTAGCGGGGGTGAACACCGGGGAGCTGTTTTTT. Translation gives CSSRPILAGVNTGELFF.

CDR3 nucleotides: TGTGCCAGCTCATCCGTGGCGGGGGCGGAAGAGACCCAGTACTTC. Translated, it gives CASSSVAGAEETQYF. The chain employs TRBV18 and TRBJ2-5; possible D gene TRBD2, 7 bases. Germline loops: CDR1 KGHSH, CDR2 LQKENI. CDR3 size: 15 residues. Trimming took 5 bases from V and 3 from J, leaving 16 bases between them.

The V call is TRBV9, the J call TRBJ2-2; 9 bases match TRBD2. J gave up 8 bases and V 2 bases, and 7 bases lay outside the gene matches. This CDR3 is 15 amino acids long. The germline gives CDR1 SGDLS, CDR2 YYNGEE. CDR3 sequence reads: CASSVGGGAAGELFF. CDR3 DNA: TGTGCCAGCAGCGTTGGCGGGGGGGCCGCGGGGGAGCTGTTTTTT.

The chain couples TRBV14 to TRBJ2-7; unclear D gene. V lost 0 bases, J lost 4 bases, and 4 bases lay in between. The germline V gene encodes CDR1 SGHDN and CDR2 FVKESK. The CDR3 spans 12 residues. The CDR3 loop is CASSQDSYEQYF. CDR3 nucleotides: TGTGCCAGCAGCCAAGATTCTTACGAGCAGTACTTC. The whole variable domain, filled in from reference TRBV14 and TRBJ2-7, reads EAGVTQFPSHSVIEKGQTVTLRCDPISGHDNLYWYRRVMGKEIKFLLHFVKESKQDESGMPNNRFLAERTGGTYSTLKVQPAELEDSGVYFCASSQDSYEQYFGPGTRLTVT.

V usage is TRBV11-2 and J usage is TRBJ2-7; TRBD2 aligns across 9 bases. V trimming: 0 bases; J trimming: 4 bases; junction bases outside the gene matches: 4. CDR1 and CDR2 (germline): SGHAT, FQNNGV. The CDR3 is made up of 15 amino acids. The CDR3 sequence is CASSLEAGGVYEQYF. In DNA, the CDR3 is TGTGCCAGCAGCTTAGAAGCGGGGGGCGTGTACGAGCAGTACTTC.

The V and J genes are TRBV9 and TRBJ2-1; perhaps TRBD2 as D (6 bases). The CDR3 extends over 16 amino acids. Trimming took 1 base from V and 3 from J, leaving 14 bases between them. From germline, CDR1 is SGDLS and CDR2 YYNGEE. CDR3 loop: CASSVTIGGDYNEQFF. The CDR3 DNA is TGTGCCAGCAGCGTAACTATCGGGGGTGACTACAATGAGCAGTTCTTC.

This clone appeared a single time. The chain combines TRBV11-2 with TRBJ1-1; D gene uncertain. The V end lost 6 bases, the J end lost 1 base, and 9 bases lay between the germline ends. The length of the CDR3 is 13 residues. Germline CDR1 SGHAT, CDR2 FQNNGV. The DNA for the CDR3 is TGTGCCAGCAGAGATACAGCGAACACTGAAGCTTTCTTT. It is translated as CASRDTANTEAFF.

This clone appeared once. J is TRBJ2-3 and V is TRBV9, with TRBD2 matching 7 bases. The V gene's germline CDR1 is SGDLS and CDR2 YYNGEE. The CDR3 contains 17 residues. The junction had 11 bases not matched to a gene; V was cut back by 3 bases and J by 1 base. CDR3 bases: TGTGCCAGCAGCGGCGGCCTGGCGGGGGACCGCACAGATACGCAGTATTTT. Translated, it gives CASSGGLAGDRTDTQYF.

Written as DNA, the CDR3 is TGTGCCACCTCAACAGGGGGCTACTCACCCCTCCACTTT. This codes for CATSTGGYSPLHF. This chain connects TRBV27 to TRBJ1-6; TRBD1 aligns across 9 bases. Trimming took 10 bases from V and 10 from J; bases not matched to a gene: 8. CDR3 length: 13 residues. Germline V lookup: CDR1 MNHEY, CDR2 SMNVEV (reference sequence).

V usage is TRBV27 and J usage is TRBJ2-2; possibly TRBD2 for D (6 bases). Trimming removed 5 bases at V and 7 bases at J, with 17 bases between. There are 15 residues in the CDR3. The germline CDR1 and CDR2 sequences are MNHEY and SMNVEV (reference sequence). CDR3 protein: CASSTTGGVSGELFF. The CDR3 DNA reads TGTGCCAGCAGTACCACTGGCGGGGTTAGCGGGGAGCTGTTTTTT.

This chain uses TRBV5-1 with TRBJ1-1; D gene unclear. V was trimmed by 0 bases and J by 4 bases, leaving 7 bases between them. Per germline, CDR1 SGHRS and CDR2 YFSETQ. The CDR3 has 13 amino acids. The CDR3 coding sequence is TGCGCCAGCAGCTTGGGACTGAGCACTGAAGCTTTCTTT. It encodes CASSLGLSTEAFF.

The chain is built from TRBV5-1 and TRBJ1-6; 7 bases agree with TRBD1. The CDR3 runs 13 residues. V was clipped by 5 bases and J by 9 bases; unmatched bases: 5. Germline values: CDR1 SGHRS, CDR2 YFSETQ. CDR3 sequence (DNA): TGCGCCAGCAGACGGGACAGCGGTTCACCCCTCCACTTT. Protein: CASRRDSGSPLHF.

This clone was picked up a small number of times. V gene TRBV4-1 combines with J gene TRBJ2-3, with a tentative D call TRBD2 (5 bases). Germline V CDR1 and CDR2: MGHRA, YSYEKL. V was trimmed by 1 base and J by 2 bases, leaving 10 bases between them. The CDR3 covers 15 residues. The CDR3 DNA is TGCGCCAGCAGCCAAGCGGGGATCCCCACAGATACGCAGTATTTT. Its translation: CASSQAGIPTDTQYF.

The table lists this clone with a count of one. The V call is TRBV30, the J call TRBJ1-1; D uncertain. V was cut by 4 bases and J by 4 bases, with 22 bases left in between. Germline CDR1 is GTSNPN and CDR2 is SVGIG (reference sequence). This CDR3 region has 16 residues. CDR3 DNA sequence: TGTGCCTGGATCCCGACCCTGACAACTCGGGGCACTGAAGCTTTCTTT. Translation: CAWIPTLTTRGTEAFF.

The CDR3 loop reads CASSRRGGTDTQYF. The CDR3 DNA reads as TGTGCCAGCAGCAGGCGGGGGGGCACAGATACGCAGTATTTT. The V call is TRBV5-6, the J call TRBJ2-3; 8 positions agree with TRBD2. V shed 4 bases and J 1 base; nucleotides not matched to a gene: 2. This CDR3 contains 14 residues. CDR1 is SGHDT, CDR2 YYEEEE, per germline.

The gene calls are TRBV4-2 and TRBJ2-5; 9 bases are shared with TRBD1. The CDR3 is made up of 15 amino acids. J gave up 6 bases and V 0 bases, and 5 bases lay outside the gene matches. In germline, CDR1 is LGHNA, CDR2 YNFKEQ. The CDR3 sequence is CASSQEWGQGKTQYF. DNA of the CDR3: TGTGCCAGCAGCCAAGAGTGGGGACAGGGAAAGACCCAGTACTTC.

The V and J genes are TRBV27 and TRBJ2-1; TRBD2 aligns across 10 bases. Germline loops: CDR1 MNHEY, CDR2 SMNVEV (reference sequence). With V trimmed by 7 bases and J by 8 bases, 8 bases remained unmatched. This CDR3 has 14 amino acids. The CDR3 here is CASTSGGAGDEQFF. The DNA for the CDR3 is TGTGCCAGCACAAGCGGGGGGGCCGGTGATGAGCAGTTCTTC.

The chain combines TRBV11-3 with TRBJ2-1; 11 nucleotides agree with TRBD1. The CDR3 runs to 16 residues. CDR1 is SGHNT, CDR2 YENEEA, per germline. J was trimmed by 9 bases and V by 1 base; bases with no gene match: 8. CDR3 nucleotides: TGTGCCAGCAGCTTAGGAGGGACAGGGGGTAGAAGTGAGCAGTTCTTC. Residues: CASSLGGTGGRSEQFF.

CDR3: CASTRLERETQYF. The CDR3 DNA sequence: TGTGCCAGCACCCGTCTAGAACGAGAGACCCAGTACTTC. V and J are TRBV6-1 and TRBJ2-5; unclear D gene. V lost 7 bases to trimming and J lost 4 bases, with 13 bases between them. CDR1 MNHNS and CDR2 SASEGT come from the germline V gene. The CDR3 is made up of 13 amino acids.

V is TRBV4-1 and J is TRBJ2-7; a possible D gene is TRBD2 (6 bases). V lost 0 bases and J 0 bases, leaving 9 bases between the germline ends. Germline CDR1 reads MGHRA; CDR2 reads YSYEKL. The CDR3 covers 15 residues. The CDR3: CASSQDGTPSYEQYF. The DNA of the CDR3 is TGCGCCAGCAGCCAAGACGGGACTCCCTCCTACGAGCAGTACTTC.

The chain is built from TRBV29-1 and TRBJ2-6; D remains unclear. CDR1 is SQVTM and CDR2 is ANQGSEA in the germline V gene. This CDR3 comprises 14 residues. V lost 5 bases and J 6 bases, leaving 14 bases between the germline ends. The CDR3 is CSVSLGLQANVLTF. CDR3 coding DNA: TGCAGCGTTAGCCTGGGCCTTCAGGCCAACGTCCTGACTTTC.

V and J are TRBV6-5 and TRBJ1-5; 8 nucleotides line up with TRBD1. CDR3 size: 14 residues. Germline V CDR1 and CDR2: MNHEY, SVGAGI. V was pared by 6 bases and J by 6 bases, with 7 bases of the junction left unmatched. The CDR3 region has the DNA TGTGCCAGCAGCGACAGGGGTTTGGGTCAGCCCCAGCATTTT. It is translated as CASSDRGLGQPQHF.

The rearrangement joins TRBV11-2 to TRBJ2-1, with D possibly matching TRBD2 (7 bases). Germline V gene data show CDR1 as SGHAT and CDR2 as FQNNGV. CDR3 length equals 16 residues. V was clipped by 3 bases and J by 6 bases, with 18 bases between them. CDR3 coding DNA: TGTGCCAGCAGCTTTTCGAGGGGGGGGACGGCCAATGAGCAGTTCTTC. This translates into CASSFSRGGTANEQFF. Combining the CDR3 with reference TRBV11-2 and TRBJ2-1 gives the whole variable domain EAGVAQSPRYKIIEKRQSVAFWCNPISGHATLYWYQQILGQGPKLLIQFQNNGVVDDSQLPKDRFSAERLKGVDSTLKIQPAKLEDSAVYLCASSFSRGGTANEQFFGPGTRLTVL.

The CDR3 sequence is CASSQVGNSYEQYF. The CDR3 DNA follows: TGCGCCAGCAGCCAAGTGGGCAACTCCTACGAGCAGTACTTC. The J gene is TRBJ2-7, the V gene TRBV4-1; D is ambiguous. The CDR3 runs 14 residues. With 1 base removed from V and 0 bases from J, the gap between germline ends came to 7 bases. The V gene's germline CDR1 is MGHRA and CDR2 YSYEKL.

The chain is built from TRBV28 and TRBJ2-5, with 7 bases identical to TRBD1. With 3 bases clipped from V and 5 bases from J, the junction kept 6 bases outside the gene matches. Germline assignment: CDR1 MDHEN and CDR2 SYDVKM. The CDR3 contains 14 residues. The CDR3 sequence is CASSFRGKRETQYF. The DNA of the CDR3 is TGTGCCAGCAGTTTCAGGGGGAAGCGGGAGACCCAGTACTTC.